This T cell receptor beta chain came from a study of cytomegalovirus exposure and HLA in healthy donors. Study summary: HLA-typed donors were the source of tens of millions of unique TCRs, which an early data release held. Whole-study results and caveats: A later analysis found most CMV-associated TCR beta chains apparently HLA-restricted. A prior analysis recorded that most TCR beta V segments were productive about 90% or about 30% of the time. A later examination showed that TCR association rates differed by HLA locus, with DRB1 most and HLA-C fewest.

PCR used 60 Vbeta primers and 13 Jbeta primers. Sequencing was performed with immunoSEQ multiplex PCR; in TCRdb, only in-frame clones are kept and a portion is missing. The sample consists of about 140,000 clones, more than 75% of them appearing once. Notes on this clone: Its antigen is unknown.

The source material was PBMCs. This receptor was identified in a woman in her forties in good health and CMV-seronegative.

CDR3 amino acids: CASSLFRTSGSYEQYF. The CDR3 region has the DNA TGTGCCAGCAGCTTATTTCGGACTAGCGGCTCCTACGAGCAGTACTTC. The chain recombines TRBV7-2 with TRBJ2-7, with 10 bases that match TRBD2. Trimming took 2 bases from V and 0 from J; bases not matched to a gene: 4. The CDR3 loop spans 16 amino acids. Germline V gene sequence: CDR1 SGHTA, CDR2 FQGNSA. Complete variable domain (other parts from reference TRBV7-2 and TRBJ2-7): GAGVSQSPSNKVTEKGKDVELRCDPISGHTALYWYRQSLGQGLEFLIYFQGNSAPDKSGLPSDRFSAERTGGSVSTLTIQRTQQEDSAVYLCASSLFRTSGSYEQYFGPGTRLTVT.